The entry that follows covers one T cell receptor (beta chain) sequence. Its antigen remains unidentified. This record belongs to a study of CD8+ T cells in alopecia areata. Background on the study: Patients received oral tofacitinib, 5 to 10 mg twice daily, for moderate-to-severe alopecia areata. People stayed on tofacitinib for 6 to 18 months, then stopped the drug for 6 months.

General study findings and limits: Sequence data from scalp samples additionally include resident alphabeta T cells of normal skin. Higher clonality and more expanded CD8+ clones appeared in lesional than normal scalp.

The V gene's germline CDR1 is SGHRS and CDR2 YFSETQ. The CDR3 totals 14 residues. Losses at the gene ends were 5 bases for V and 2 bases for J; bases not matched to a gene: 3. cDNA prepared by RNA extraction and subsequent reverse transcription served as the template for sequencing. Clones were read by immunoSEQ multiplex PCR, and TCRdb kept only the in-frame ones, dropping some. The table shows 150,000 or so clones, with over 45% occurring only once. What was sequenced was CD4+ T cells sorted from blood. The clonotype originates from a human donor with alopecia areata. This chain links TRBV5-1 with TRBJ2-7; 11 bases line up with TRBD2. CDR3 residues: CASSSGRAPYEQYF. CDR3 DNA: TGCGCCAGCAGTAGCGGGAGGGCCCCCTACGAGCAGTACTTC.